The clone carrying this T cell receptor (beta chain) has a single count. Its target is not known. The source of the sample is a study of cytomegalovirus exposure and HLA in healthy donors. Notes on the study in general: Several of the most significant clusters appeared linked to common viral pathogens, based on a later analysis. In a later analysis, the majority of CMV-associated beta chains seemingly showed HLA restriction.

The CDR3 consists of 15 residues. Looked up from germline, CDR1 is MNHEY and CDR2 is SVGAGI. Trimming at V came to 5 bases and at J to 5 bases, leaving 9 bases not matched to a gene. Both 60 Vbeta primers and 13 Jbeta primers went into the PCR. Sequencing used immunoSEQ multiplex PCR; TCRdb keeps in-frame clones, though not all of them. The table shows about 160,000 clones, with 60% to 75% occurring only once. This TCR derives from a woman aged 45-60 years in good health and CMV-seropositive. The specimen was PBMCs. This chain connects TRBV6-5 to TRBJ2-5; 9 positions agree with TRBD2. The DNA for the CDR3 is TGTGCCAGCAGTGGGGAAGGCGGGGGGGCGGAGACCCAGTACTTC. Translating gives CASSGEGGGAETQYF.